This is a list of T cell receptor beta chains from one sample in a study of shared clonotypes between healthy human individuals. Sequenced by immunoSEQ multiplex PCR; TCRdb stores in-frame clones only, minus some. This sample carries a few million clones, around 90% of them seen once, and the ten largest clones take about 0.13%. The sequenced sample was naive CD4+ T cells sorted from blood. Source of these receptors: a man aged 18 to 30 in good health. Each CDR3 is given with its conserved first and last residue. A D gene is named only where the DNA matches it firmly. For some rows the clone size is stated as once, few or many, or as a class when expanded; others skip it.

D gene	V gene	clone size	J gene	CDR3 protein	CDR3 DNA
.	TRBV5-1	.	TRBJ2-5	CASSLSSGSQETQYF	TGCGCCAGCAGCTTGTCATCAGGGTCCCAAGAGACCCAGTACTTC
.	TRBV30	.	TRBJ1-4	CAWSAGPQEKLFF	TGTGCCTGGAGTGCTGGGCCCCAAGAAAAACTGTTTTTT
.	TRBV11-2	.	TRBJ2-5	CATSLGQQETQYF	TGTGCCACGTCCCTGGGCCAACAAGAGACCCAGTACTTC
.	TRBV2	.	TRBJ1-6	CASRITPGPLEGHNSPLHF	TGTGCCAGCAGAATCACCCCGGGACCCCTCGAAGGTCATAATTCACCCCTCCACTTT
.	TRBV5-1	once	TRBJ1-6	CASSLGGNTYNSPLHF	TGCGCCAGCAGCTTGGGAGGGAACACCTATAATTCACCCCTCCACTTT
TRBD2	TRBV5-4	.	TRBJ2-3	CASSSRLAGVSDTQYF	TGTGCCAGCAGCTCGCGACTAGCGGGGGTGTCAGATACGCAGTATTTT
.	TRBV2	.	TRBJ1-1	CASSPEMLYEAFF	TGTGCCAGCAGTCCTGAAATGCTTTATGAAGCTTTCTTT
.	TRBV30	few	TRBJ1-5	CAWSVASNQPQHF	TGTGCCTGGAGTGTGGCGAGCAATCAGCCCCAGCATTTT
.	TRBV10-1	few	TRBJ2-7	CASSESGAYEQYF	TGCGCCAGCAGTGAGTCTGGGGCCTACGAGCAGTACTTC
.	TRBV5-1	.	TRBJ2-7	CASSARVSYEQYF	TGCGCCAGCAGCGCCAGGGTAAGCTACGAGCAGTACTTC
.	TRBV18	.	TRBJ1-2	CASSQDSRSNYGYTF	TGTGCCAGCTCCCAGGACAGCCGGTCTAACTATGGCTACACCTTC
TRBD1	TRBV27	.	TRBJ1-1	CASSTRQGARTEAFF	TGTGCCAGCAGTACGCGACAGGGGGCGCGCACTGAAGCTTTCTTT
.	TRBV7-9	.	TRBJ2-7	CASSLADSRALLYEQYF	TGTGCCAGCAGCTTAGCGGATTCAAGGGCCCTTCTCTACGAGCAGTACTTC
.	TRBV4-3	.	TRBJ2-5	CASSQESGKETQYF	TGCGCCAGCAGCCAAGAGTCCGGGAAAGAGACCCAGTACTTC
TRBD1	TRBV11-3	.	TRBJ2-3	CASSASGTVSADTQYF	TGTGCCAGCAGCGCCTCCGGGACAGTAAGCGCAGATACGCAGTATTTT
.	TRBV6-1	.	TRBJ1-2	CASRTLDDLNYGYTF	TGTGCCAGCAGGACCCTGGACGATCTTAACTATGGCTACACCTTC
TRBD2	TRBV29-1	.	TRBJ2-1	CSVPGTSGGNNEQFF	TGCAGCGTCCCCGGGACTAGCGGGGGCAACAATGAGCAGTTCTTC
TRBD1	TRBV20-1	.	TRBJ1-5	CSAKGTGSQHF	TGCAGTGCTAAGGGGACAGGGTCCCAGCATTTT
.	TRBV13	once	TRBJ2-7	CASSLGLSRRAYEQYF	TGTGCCAGCAGCTTAGGCCTATCCAGGAGGGCCTACGAGCAGTACTTC
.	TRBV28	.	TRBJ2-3	CASSFKGGGSTDTQYF	TGTGCCAGCAGTTTTAAGGGGGGAGGTAGCACAGATACGCAGTATTTT
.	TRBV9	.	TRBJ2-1	CASSAPGSNEQFF	TGTGCCAGCAGCGCCCCAGGGTCCAATGAGCAGTTCTTC
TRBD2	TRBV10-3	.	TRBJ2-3	CAISRTSGSTDTQYF	TGTGCCATCAGTCGGACTAGCGGGAGCACAGATACGCAGTATTTT
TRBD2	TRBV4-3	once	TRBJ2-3	CASSQDPGLAGSDTQYF	TGCGCCAGCAGCCAAGACCCCGGACTAGCAGGGTCAGATACGCAGTATTTT
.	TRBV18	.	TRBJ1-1	CASSPGANTEAFF	TGTGCCAGCTCCCCTGGGGCCAACACTGAAGCTTTCTTT
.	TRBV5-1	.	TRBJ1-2	CASSAAGRGGYTF	TGCGCCAGCAGCGCGGCAGGGAGAGGTGGCTACACCTTC
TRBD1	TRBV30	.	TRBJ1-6	CAWSWVGGSNSPLHF	TGTGCCTGGAGTTGGGTAGGGGGCTCTAATTCACCCCTCCACTTT
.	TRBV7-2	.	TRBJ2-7	CASSLGLAPYEQYF	TGTGCCAGCAGCTTAGGGCTAGCCCCCTACGAGCAGTACTTC
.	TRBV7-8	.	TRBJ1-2	CASSLSAAALPNYGYTF	TGTGCCAGCAGCCTCTCCGCAGCCGCTCTCCCAAACTATGGCTACACCTTC
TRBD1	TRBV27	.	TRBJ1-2	CASRATGILAIDYGYTF	TGTGCCAGCAGGGCGACAGGGATATTAGCCATTGACTATGGCTACACCTTC
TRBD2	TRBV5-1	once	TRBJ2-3	CASSWWTSGPTDTQYF	TGCGCCAGCAGCTGGTGGACTAGCGGGCCGACAGATACGCAGTATTTT
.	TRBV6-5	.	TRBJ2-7	CASSYSQGSGYEQYF	TGTGCCAGCAGTTACTCGCAGGGGAGCGGCTACGAGCAGTACTTC
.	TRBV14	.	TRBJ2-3	CASSLYADTQYF	TGTGCCAGCAGCCTTTACGCAGATACGCAGTATTTT
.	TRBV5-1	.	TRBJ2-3	CASRGIGTDTQYF	TGCGCCAGCAGGGGCATAGGCACAGATACGCAGTATTTT
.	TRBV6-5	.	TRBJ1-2	CASSNPPPSGYTF	TGTGCCAGCAGCAACCCTCCGCCGAGTGGTTACACCTTC
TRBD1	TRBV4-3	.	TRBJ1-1	CASSVDRGSTEAFF	TGCGCCAGCAGCGTGGACAGGGGTAGTACTGAAGCTTTCTTT
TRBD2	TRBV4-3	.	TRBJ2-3	CASSQDWAGADTQYF	TGCGCCAGCAGCCAAGATTGGGCGGGAGCAGATACGCAGTATTTT
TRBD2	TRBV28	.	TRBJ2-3	CASSPPGLAASTDTQYF	TGTGCCAGCAGTCCCCCGGGACTAGCGGCGAGCACAGATACGCAGTATTTT
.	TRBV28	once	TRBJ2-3	CASSSLGGNTQYF	TGTGCCAGCAGCTCCCTCGGGGGAAATACGCAGTATTTT
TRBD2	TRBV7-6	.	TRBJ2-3	CASSLGLAGGITDTQYF	TGTGCCAGCAGCTTAGGACTAGCGGGGGGAATCACAGATACGCAGTATTTT
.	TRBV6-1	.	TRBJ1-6	CASSSGQGYNSPLHF	TGTGCCAGCAGTTCAGGACAAGGCTATAATTCACCCCTCCACTTT
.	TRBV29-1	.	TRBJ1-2	CSVLGQSNYGYTF	TGCAGCGTTCTCGGACAGAGTAACTATGGCTACACCTTC
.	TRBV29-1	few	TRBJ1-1	CSVVVQGRDTEAFF	TGCAGCGTTGTCGTTCAGGGACGGGACACTGAAGCTTTCTTT